One T cell receptor beta chain is described in this entry. Its antigen is unknown. The data were obtained in a study of T cell responses to AZD1222 COVID-19 vaccine. Whether given at about 4 or about 12 weeks, second doses were pooled. Study results and caveats: There were mostly white British donors and more females than males, and clonal diversity was possibly underestimated. The number of AZD1222 recipients seropositive at baseline was only 5 to 7. All repertoire sampling was performed exclusively after the peak T cell response.

The ends were cut back, 7 bases at V and 3 bases at J, with 20 bases in the middle. CDR1 is LNHDA and CDR2 is SQIVND in the germline V gene (reference sequence). There are 16 residues in the CDR3. The table came from immunoSEQ multiplex PCR; TCRdb's copy has only in-frame clones and leaves some out. The repertoire holds about 150,000 clones, with roughly 93% as singletons. This chain uses TRBV19 with TRBJ2-3; D is perhaps TRBD2 (7 bases). This specimen was peripheral blood, taken 28 days after the second AZD1222 dose. The TCR comes from an adult who received the AZD1222 COVID-19 vaccine. The chain's CDR3 is CASMGEGGAWTDTQYF. The CDR3, as DNA: TGTGCCAGTATGGGGGAAGGGGGGGCCTGGACAGATACGCAGTATTTT. The whole variable domain, filled in from reference TRBV19 and TRBJ2-3, reads DGGITQSPKYLFRKEGQNVTLSCEQNLNHDAMYWYRQDPGQGLRLIYYSQIVNDFQKGDIAEGYSVSREKKESFPLTVTSAQKNPTAFYLCASMGEGGAWTDTQYFGPGTRLTVL.